This TCR beta chain was recovered during a study of control samples from healthy donors and cancer patients. The method was immunoSEQ multiplex PCR; TCRdb's version includes in-frame clones alone and lacks a portion of them. Seen here are under 450,000 clones, approximately 90% observed once, and the top ten hold around 6.8%. This clone occurred once. From germline, CDR1 is SGDLS and CDR2 YYNGEE. This CDR3 region has 15 residues. Unmatched junction bases numbered 9, after V lost 4 bases and J lost 7 bases. This TCR was sampled from a man aged 40-49 years with head and neck cancer. The chain joins TRBV9 to TRBJ2-1, with 9 bases lining up with TRBD2. The sequenced sample was PBMCs. The CDR3 DNA reads as TGTGCCAGCAGCTCCCCCGGGACTAGCCAGAATGAGCAGTTCTTC. Protein product: CASSSPGTSQNEQFF.